The sequence of this TCR beta chain was determined in a study of T cell responses to AZD1222 COVID-19 vaccine. Trimming took 1 base from V and 4 from J; bases not matched to a gene: 6. The CDR3 sequence is 17 residues long. Germline CDR1 and CDR2: LGHDT and YNNKEL (reference sequence). Profiling relied on immunoSEQ multiplex PCR, and the TCRdb table lists in-frame clones only, not all of them. This table holds about 150,000 clones, approximately 92% found once. Sequenced material: peripheral blood, taken 28 days after the second AZD1222 dose. This sequence joins TRBV3-1 (or the pseudogene TRBV3-2) and TRBJ2-6, with 8 bases identical to TRBD2. This receptor was obtained from an adult who received the AZD1222 COVID-19 vaccine. Written as DNA, the CDR3 is TGTGCCAGCAGCCAAGCTGGCGGGGGGACAGGGGCCAACGTCCTGACTTTC. Translation: CASSQAGGGTGANVLTF.